The 28 T cell receptor beta chains below come from one sample, sequenced in a study of T-cell reconstitution after alpha-beta-depleted transplantation in children. Unique molecular identifiers were built into the TCRbeta library. TCRdb redid the calling of the PCR reads with MiXCR, one entry per CDR3 protein. The sample has more than 400,000 distinct CDR3 sequences; over 40% are singletons. Sequences were derived from PBMCs, sampled before TCRalphabeta/CD19-depleted stem cell transplant. The receptors were sampled from a girl under 10 years old with aplastic anemia, due to receive a stem cell transplant.

This clonotype has only one observation. The rearrangement joins TRBV7-6 to TRBJ2-5; 7 bases map to TRBD1. After removal of 3 bases from V and 3 bases from J, the junction contained 7 bases not matched to a gene. The length of the CDR3 is 15 residues. Germline V gene data show CDR1 as SGHVS and CDR2 as FNYEAQ. CDR3 coding DNA: TGTGCCAGCAGCTTCAGACAGGGCAGTAAAGAGACCCAGTACTTC. Its protein product is CASSFRQGSKETQYF.

This clonotype was seen ten or more times. V and J are TRBV7-8 and TRBJ1-1; D is unclear. The CDR3 extends over 16 amino acids. Germline V CDR1 and CDR2: SGHVS, FQNEAQ. V was clipped by 0 bases and J by 1 base, with 12 bases between them. The CDR3 spells CASSLAGRVPNTEAFF. In DNA, the CDR3 is TGTGCCAGCAGCTTAGCCGGGAGGGTTCCGAACACTGAAGCTTTCTTT.

This clonotype was detected ten times or more. The chain recombines TRBV29-1 with TRBJ2-7; tentatively, D is TRBD2 (5 bases). Germline V gives CDR1 SQVTM, CDR2 ANQGSEA. This CDR3 comprises 14 residues. Trimming pared 4 bases from V and 0 bases from J, leaving 13 bases between. CDR3 region: CSVANLGDSYEQYF. DNA of the CDR3: TGCAGCGTTGCGAACCTCGGGGACTCCTACGAGCAGTACTTC.

The gene calls are TRBV7-2 and TRBJ1-2; D might be TRBD1 (5 bases). Trimming stripped 5 bases from V and 1 base from J, with 8 bases between. The CDR3 extends over 13 amino acids. CDR1 SGHTA and CDR2 FQGNSA come from the germline V gene. CDR3 in DNA: TGTGCCAGCAGCCAGGGCCTTAACTATGGCTACACCTTC. Its translation is CASSQGLNYGYTF.

The CDR3 region has the DNA TGCAGTGCTAGGGGTAGCGCCCAAGAGACCCAGTACTTC. It translates to CSARGSAQETQYF. The chain uses TRBV20-1 and TRBJ2-5, with TRBD2 as a possible D gene (5 bases). This CDR3 contains 13 residues. V was trimmed by 3 bases and J by 1 base, leaving 9 bases between them. Germline CDR1 reads DFQATT; CDR2 reads SNEGSKA (reference sequence).

This chain uses TRBV29-1 with TRBJ1-4; TRBD1 is a possible D gene (6 bases). V was shortened by 6 bases and J by 8 bases, with 10 bases between the two germline ends. The CDR3 has 11 amino acids. From germline, CDR1 is SQVTM and CDR2 ANQGSEA. CDR3: CSVHRDEKLFF. CDR3 nucleotides: TGCAGCGTCCACAGGGACGAAAAACTGTTTTTT.

This clonotype occurred many times. This chain connects TRBV7-9 to TRBJ2-7; maybe TRBD1 (5 bases). Germline-derived CDR1 and CDR2 are SEHNR and FQNEAQ (reference sequence). This CDR3 comprises 12 residues. V was pared by 6 bases and J by 9 bases, with 15 bases between. The CDR3 protein is CASRSGQGPQYF. CDR3 DNA: TGTGCCAGCAGGTCCGGGCAGGGCCCGCAGTACTTC. Drawing the rest from reference TRBV7-9 and TRBJ2-7, the complete variable domain is DTGVSQNPRHKITKRGQNVTFRCDPISEHNRLYWYRQTLGQGPEFLTYFQNEAQLEKSRLLSDRFSAERPKGSFSTLEIQRTEQGDSAMYLCASRSGQGPQYFGPGTRLTVT.

The chain is built from TRBV29-1 and TRBJ2-2, with D uncertain. V gave up 2 bases and J gave up 1 base, with 17 bases separating them. This CDR3 contains 17 residues. The germline V gene has CDR1 SQVTM and CDR2 ANQGSEA. This CDR3 is CSVEQQPRTLNTGELFF. CDR3 nucleotide sequence: TGCAGCGTTGAACAACAGCCTAGAACTCTGAACACCGGGGAGCTGTTTTTT.

The chain employs TRBV10-3 and TRBJ2-7; D could derive from TRBD1 or TRBD2 (5 bases each). Germline assignment: CDR1 ENHRY and CDR2 SYGVKD. V was shortened by 9 bases and J by 4 bases, with 16 bases between the two germline ends. The CDR3 runs 13 residues. In DNA form, the CDR3 reads TGTGCCATTGGGACGGCGCCGACTTACGAGCAGTACTTC. Encoded protein: CAIGTAPTYEQYF.

In this sample, this clonotype turned up a few times. The chain joins TRBV19 to TRBJ2-7, with 7 bases fitting TRBD2. From germline, CDR1 is LNHDA and CDR2 SQIVND (reference sequence). The CDR3 consists of 16 residues. Losses at the gene ends were 3 bases for V and 0 bases for J; bases not matched to a gene: 8. The CDR3 protein is CASSIGSGGSSYEQYF. CDR3 nucleotides: TGTGCCAGTAGTATCGGGTCGGGAGGTTCCTCCTACGAGCAGTACTTC.

The V gene is TRBV5-5, the J gene TRBJ1-2; a weak D match, TRBD1 (6 bases). V lost 4 bases, J lost 7 bases, and 17 bases lay in between. The CDR3 spans 14 residues. From germline, CDR1 is SGHKS and CDR2 YYEKEE (reference sequence). This CDR3 is CASSTDSTLSGYTF. The CDR3 nucleotides are TGTGCCAGCAGCACGGACAGTACCTTGTCTGGCTACACCTTC.

In its sample, this clonotype was seen many times. This sequence joins TRBV20-1 and TRBJ2-1; D may be TRBD2 (6 bases). Germline-derived CDR1 and CDR2 are DFQATT and SNEGSKA (reference sequence). CDR3 length: 13 amino acids. V lost 5 bases and J lost 4, with 12 bases in between. This chain's CDR3 is CSAGEALYNEQFF. Written as DNA, the CDR3 is TGCAGTGCTGGGGAGGCCCTATACAATGAGCAGTTCTTC.

As to this clonotype: Mismatch with germline at one junction end may stem from a read error. This chain connects TRBV7-9 to TRBJ2-6; the D is unclear. The V gene's germline CDR1 is SEHNR and CDR2 FQNEAQ (reference sequence). The CDR3 loop spans 16 amino acids. DNA for the CDR3: TGTGCCATCAGCCCTGGGCTCCTCTGTGGGGCCAACGTCCTGACTTTC. Translation: CAISPGLLCGANVLTF.

This clonotype was seen many times. J is TRBJ2-2 and V is TRBV7-9; a weak D match, TRBD2 (6 bases). There are 16 residues in the CDR3. Germline CDR1 and CDR2: SEHNR and FQNEAQ (reference sequence). V lost 4 bases to trimming and J lost 6 bases, with 18 bases between them. CDR3 protein: CASSYPVGGESGELFF. In DNA, the CDR3 is TGTGCCAGCAGCTACCCTGTGGGCGGGGAATCCGGGGAGCTGTTTTTT.

This clonotype has ten or more counts. The rearrangement uses TRBV5-1 and TRBJ1-2; no clear D gene. CDR3 size: 11 residues. Germline lookup yields CDR1 SGHRS and CDR2 YFSETQ. V lost 6 bases and J lost 6, with 9 bases in between. In DNA form, the CDR3 reads TGCGCCAGCATGGCTGAAGATGGCTACACCTTC. Translating it yields CASMAEDGYTF.

This clonotype was seen only a few times. The genes are TRBV19 and TRBJ2-7; 11 bases are shared with TRBD2. Germline CDR1 LNHDA, CDR2 SQIVND (reference sequence). CDR3 length: 17 amino acids. V lost 4 bases and J lost 0; bases outside the gene matches: 8. This CDR3 reads CASSTKSTSGSSYEQYF. CDR3 bases: TGTGCCAGTAGTACCAAATCTACTAGCGGGAGCTCCTACGAGCAGTACTTC.

V is TRBV5-6 and J is TRBJ2-7, with unresolved D. CDR3 size: 14 residues. Trimming shortened V by 1 base and J by 4 bases, and 12 bases separated the two germline ends. Germline V gene sequence: CDR1 SGHDT, CDR2 YYEEEE. CDR3 DNA sequence: TGTGCCAGCAGCTTGAACGGTTGGGTGTACGAGCAGTACTTC. Translation gives CASSLNGWVYEQYF.

The rearrangement links TRBV7-2 to TRBJ2-5; TRBD2 matches 13 bases. Germline V lookup: CDR1 SGHTA, CDR2 FQGNSA. This CDR3 is built from 17 residues. The junction had 8 bases not matched to a gene; V was cut back by 4 bases and J by 3 bases. The CDR3 region is CASSWTDGLAGEETQYF. The CDR3 bases are TGTGCCAGCAGCTGGACCGACGGACTAGCGGGGGAAGAGACCCAGTACTTC.

This clonotype has more than one count but fewer than ten. The rearrangement uses TRBV7-9 and TRBJ2-2; D is possibly TRBD2 (5 bases). Germline-derived CDR1 and CDR2 are SEHNR and FQNEAQ (reference sequence). The germline V and J ends were trimmed by 5 bases and 5 bases, with 18 bases remaining between them. The CDR3 runs 16 residues. CDR3 coding DNA: TGTGCCAGCAGCGCCCCTGGGTCGGGGTCGACCGGGGAGCTGTTTTTT. Translation: CASSAPGSGSTGELFF.

This clonotype was recorded at least ten times. An end of the junction differs from the germline gene, which may be a read error. This chain connects TRBV5-1 to TRBJ2-3, with a possible D match to TRBD2 (6 bases). In germline, CDR1 is SGHRS, CDR2 YFSETQ. The CDR3 loop spans 14 amino acids. CDR3 amino acids: CASSLGGGTDTQYF. CDR3 sequence (DNA): TGTGCCAGCAGTCTAGGTGGAGGGACAGATACGCAGTATTTT. Full variable domain (rest looked up from reference TRBV5-1 and TRBJ2-3): KAGVTQTPRYLIKTRGQQVTLSCSPISGHRSVSWYQQTPGQGLQFLFEYFSETQRNKGNFPGRFSGRQFSNSRSEMNVSTLELGDSALYLCASSLGGGTDTQYFGPGTRLTVL.

The chain employs TRBV5-1 and TRBJ1-1, with unresolved D. This CDR3 is 15 amino acids long. Germline V gene sequence: CDR1 SGHRS, CDR2 YFSETQ. Deletions cut 4 bases from V and 4 bases from J, with 17 bases between. The DNA of the CDR3 is TGCGCCAGCAGCGGCCGCGGAACCGGGAGCACTGAAGCTTTCTTT. Its protein is CASSGRGTGSTEAFF.

V gene TRBV29-1 combines with J gene TRBJ2-2; D uncertain. V lost 8 bases and J 0 bases, leaving 16 bases between the germline ends. Germline CDR1 reads SQVTM; CDR2 reads ANQGSEA. This CDR3 has 15 residues. CDR3 region: CSTLVGNTNTGELFF. The CDR3 DNA reads as TGCAGCACTTTGGTTGGGAACACGAACACCGGGGAGCTGTTTTTT.

The chain recombines TRBV6-1 with TRBJ2-1; 9 bases align to TRBD1. The trim removed 8 bases at V and 9 bases at J, leaving 8 bases unmatched. The CDR3 covers 13 residues. Germline lookup yields CDR1 MNHNS and CDR2 SASEGT. CDR3 loop: CASGRTGVSEQFF. CDR3 nucleotides: TGTGCCAGCGGGAGGACAGGGGTCAGTGAGCAGTTCTTC.

This clonotype has at least ten counts. This sequence joins TRBV5-1 and TRBJ2-5; D not resolved. This CDR3 has 13 amino acids. The germline V gene has CDR1 SGHRS and CDR2 YFSETQ. Deletions cut 0 bases from V and 4 bases from J, with 7 bases between. The CDR3 sequence is CASSLEQTETQYF. The CDR3 nucleotides read TGCGCCAGCAGCTTGGAACAGACAGAGACCCAGTACTTC.

The chain joins TRBV11-1 to TRBJ2-2, with D unresolved. Germline V gene lookup returns CDR1 SGHAT and CDR2 FQDESV (reference sequence). The CDR3 is 16 residues long. V lost 4 bases and J lost 4, with 16 bases in between. The CDR3 coding sequence is TGTGCCAGCAGCTCCGTGCCAGATACGGGCACCGGGGAGCTGTTTTTT. Translated, it gives CASSSVPDTGTGELFF.

The CDR3 here is CASRGEDNEQFF. In DNA, the CDR3 is TGTGCCAGCAGGGGGGAGGACAATGAGCAGTTCTTC. V gene TRBV7-3 combines with J gene TRBJ2-1, with D tentatively TRBD2 (6 bases). Trimming took 6 bases from V and 5 from J, leaving 8 bases between them. From germline, CDR1 is SGHTA and CDR2 FQGTGA. The CDR3 length is 12 residues.

The chain employs TRBV5-1 and TRBJ2-5; 10 bases match TRBD2. V lost 4 bases to trimming and J lost 5 bases; unmatched junction nucleotides: 5. The CDR3 loop spans 14 amino acids. The germline V gene encodes CDR1 SGHRS and CDR2 YFSETQ. In DNA, the CDR3 is TGCGCCAGCAGCGTTAGCGGGAGGTTCGAGACCCAGTACTTC. The encoded protein is CASSVSGRFETQYF.

This clonotype showed up just once. The chain joins TRBV5-1 to TRBJ2-4; the match to TRBD2 covers 14 bases. Germline assignment: CDR1 SGHRS and CDR2 YFSETQ. The V segment lost 4 bases and the J segment 7 bases; nucleotides outside the gene matches: 13. This CDR3 is built from 18 residues. The CDR3 spells CASSHTARLAGGWNIQYF. Here the CDR3 DNA reads TGCGCCAGCAGCCACACCGCCCGACTAGCGGGGGGGTGGAACATTCAGTACTTC.